This T cell receptor beta chain was sequenced during a study of T cell responses to AZD1222 COVID-19 vaccine (TCRdb year 2021). Turning to the overall study: A total of over 230 trial participants underwent TCR sequencing, of whom 207 received two doses of AZD1222 and about 25 received two doses of the MenACWY control vaccine. Trial participants were enrolled into age subgroups of 18-55, 56-69 and 70-plus years, which contained approximately 150, 28 and 58 TCR-sequenced participants, respectively.

The CDR3 regions of human TCRbeta chains were analyzed by immunosequencing. The study's own analysis went as follows. TCRs in the repertoires were compared against a reference library of SARS-CoV-2-specific TCRs that had been generated with the MIRA antigen-specificity platform. Breadth meant the fraction of unique TCRs that were SARS-CoV-2-associated, whereas depth meant the fraction of total T cells that were SARS-CoV-2-associated. Using the MIRA data, each spike-specific TCR was mapped to the spike region that the TCR reacts to and placed in a CD4 or CD8 class. Log10-transformed breadth and depth values were compared by one-way ANOVA with Sidak's multiple comparisons tests. In its TCRdb copy, this immuneACCESS table keeps in-frame sequences only and misses some clones. Where compared with another copy, unresolved V genes explain less than half of these, and the others have no known cause. The DNA gave D and trimming, while V, J and clone size come from that table. The sample has 26,000 or so clones on record, around 86% of them singletons. Of the sample, about 34% falls within the top ten clones.

Overall study results and their limits: Spike-specific TCR breadth and depth rose significantly after two AZD1222 doses compared with day 0 and with MenACWY recipients. The whole spike protein was spanned by vaccine-associated CD4 TCRs, and dominant responses were seen in regions 160-218 and 743-854. Epitopes outside the regions mutated in the B.1.351 and B.1.1.7 variants were reportedly recognized by nearly half of the unique spike-specific TCRs. The 56-69-year group was small, and its depth increase did not reach significance, likely because of low power. Only 5 to 7 AZD1222 recipients were SARS-CoV-2 seropositive at baseline, limiting conclusions about previously exposed vaccinees. Because no samples from the day 14 peak response were available, repertoires could be characterized only after the peak T cell response. Participants were mostly white British and included more females than males, and it was suggested by the authors that clonal diversity may have been underestimated.

On this clone: Its antigen is not yet known. A much more abundant neighbour one base away suggests this may be a read error. The sample holds other DNA sequences that translate to the same CDR3.

The intended sense of this specimen's time point label: about 28 days (+/-7) after the second vaccine dose. AZD1222 recipients with second doses at about 4 weeks or about 12 weeks were pooled, because spike-specific TCR depth and breadth did not differ between schedules. Vaccinee samples came from UK trials COV001 and COV002, including a single-blind randomized controlled phase 2/3 trial of AZD1222 (ChAdOx1 nCoV-19) in healthy adults. Trial participant PBMC samples were collected at day 0 and day 28 after the second dose for TCRbeta chain sequencing. Sequences were derived from peripheral blood, sampled 28 days after the second AZD1222 dose. The sequence derives from an adult who received the AZD1222 COVID-19 vaccine.

CDR3 sequence: CASSFGYEQYF. In nucleotide form, the sequence is TGTGCCAGCAGTTTCGGATACGAGCAGTACTTC. The V gene is TRBV12-3 or TRBV12-4 and the J gene is TRBJ2-7; no D segment can be confidently identified. From its cysteine to its phenylalanine, the CDR3 spans 11 amino acids. This entry keeps only the CDR3 DNA: 33 bases, framed from base 1. Deletion took 3 bases off V and 4 bases off J, with a span of 4 bases between the germline ends.